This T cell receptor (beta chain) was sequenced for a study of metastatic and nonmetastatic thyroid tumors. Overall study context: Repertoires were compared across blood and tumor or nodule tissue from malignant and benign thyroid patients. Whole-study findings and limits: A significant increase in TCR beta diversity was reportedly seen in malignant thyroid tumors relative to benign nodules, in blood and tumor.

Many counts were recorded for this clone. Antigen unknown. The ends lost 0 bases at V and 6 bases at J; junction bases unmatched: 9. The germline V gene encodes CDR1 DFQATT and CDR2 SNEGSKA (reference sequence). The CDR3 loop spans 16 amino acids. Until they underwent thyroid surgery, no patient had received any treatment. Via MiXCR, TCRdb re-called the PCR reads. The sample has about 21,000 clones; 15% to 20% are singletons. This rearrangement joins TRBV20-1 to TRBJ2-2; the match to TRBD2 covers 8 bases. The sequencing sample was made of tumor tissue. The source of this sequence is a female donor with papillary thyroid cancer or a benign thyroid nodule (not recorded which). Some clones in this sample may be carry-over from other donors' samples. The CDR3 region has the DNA TGCAGTGCTAGAGATCCCGGGAGGGCCCTCGCCGGGGAGCTGTTTTTT. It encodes CSARDPGRALAGELFF.